This T cell receptor beta chain emerged from a study of control samples from healthy donors and cancer patients. CDR3 length: 15 amino acids. Germline assignment: CDR1 SGHTA and CDR2 FQGNSA. The V and J ends lost 5 bases and 2 bases respectively, with 15 bases between them. TCRdb's copy holds only in-frame clones and misses some; the assay was immunoSEQ multiplex PCR. The repertoire holds some 89,000 clones, with more than 70% as singletons. The gene calls are TRBV7-2 and TRBJ1-2, with D maybe TRBD1 (5 bases). Sequences were obtained from blood. The TCR comes from a woman in her thirties or forties in good health. CDR3 loop: CASSLGLGVNYGYTF. In nucleotides, the CDR3 is TGTGCCAGCAGCCTTGGGCTGGGGGTAAACTATGGCTACACCTTC.